The 13 T cell receptor beta chains reported below all come from one sample, sequenced in a study of T cells in localized non-small cell lung cancer. Profiling relied on immunoSEQ multiplex PCR, and the TCRdb table lists in-frame clones only, not all of them. Of 2,500 to 3,000 clones detected, around 27% appear once; the ten largest clones hold 12% to 15%. The source material was lung tumor tissue, sampled before any cancer treatment. Source of these receptors: a female donor of 60 years or more with stage I lung adenocarcinoma.

In its sample, this clone was seen a few times. The chain combines TRBV6-8 with TRBJ1-6, with D possibly TRBD1 on 5 matching bases. V shed 11 bases and J shed 7 bases, with 12 bases lying between them. The CDR3 sequence is 12 residues long. Germline CDR1 MNHGY, CDR2 SAAAGT. CDR3: CASAGGNSPLHF. The CDR3 bases are TGTGCCTCAGCTGGGGGAAATTCACCCCTCCACTTT.

This clone turned up a few times. The chain recombines TRBV6-8 with TRBJ2-1; 7 bases line up with TRBD1. The germline V gene encodes CDR1 MNHGY and CDR2 SAAAGT. This CDR3 spans 14 amino acids. V lost 2 bases to trimming and J lost 5 bases; unmatched junction nucleotides: 3. This chain's CDR3 is CASSYRGLHNEQFF. The CDR3 region has the DNA TGTGCCAGCAGTTACAGGGGGCTACACAATGAGCAGTTCTTC.

The CDR3 region has the DNA TGTGCCACCAGCGAGGGGCCCCCCAGGGGGGAAGAGACCCAGTACTTC. It translates to CATSEGPPRGEETQYF. The gene calls are TRBV15 and TRBJ2-5; tentatively, D is TRBD1 (7 bases). The CDR3 sequence is 16 residues long. Germline V gives CDR1 LNHNV, CDR2 YYDKDF (reference sequence). Trimming pared 5 bases from V and 3 bases from J, leaving 19 bases between.

This clone was recorded a few times. The CDR3 DNA reads as TGTGCCAGCACCAGGAGGGTATCGCCCTATGGCTACACCTTC. This translates into CASTRRVSPYGYTF. The rearrangement links TRBV11-3 to TRBJ1-2; D not certain. Germline V lookup: CDR1 SGHNT, CDR2 YENEEA. With 7 bases removed from V and 4 bases from J, the gap between germline ends came to 16 bases. The length of the CDR3 is 14 residues. Together with reference TRBV11-3 and TRBJ1-2, the CDR3 gives the full variable domain: EAGVVQSPRYKIIEKKQPVAFWCNPISGHNTLYWYLQNLGQGPELLIRYENEEAVDDSQLPKDRFSAERLKGVDSTLKIQPAELGDSAVYLCASTRRVSPYGYTFGSGTRLTVV.

This clone was observed a handful of times. This chain connects TRBV6-8 to TRBJ2-7; TRBD1 matches at 8 bases. Germline CDR1 reads MNHGY; CDR2 reads SAAAGT. The J segment lost 9 bases and the V segment lost 5 bases, leaving 6 bases of the junction unmatched. The CDR3 has 12 residues. This CDR3 reads CASSAPGGWQYF. CDR3 DNA sequence: TGTGCCAGCAGTGCTCCAGGGGGCTGGCAGTACTTC.

The genes are TRBV12-5 and TRBJ1-1; no clear D. Germline assignment: CDR1 LGHNT and CDR2 FRNRAP. The CDR3 spans 14 residues. V was shortened by 1 base and J by 1 base, with 7 bases between the two germline ends. This chain's CDR3 is CASGLGGRNTEAFF. Written as DNA, the CDR3 is TGTGCTAGTGGTTTGGGAGGGCGGAACACTGAAGCTTTCTTT.

The chain couples TRBV11-3 to TRBJ1-2, with TRBD1 matching over 8 bases. The CDR3 runs to 17 residues. In germline, CDR1 is SGHNT, CDR2 YENEEA. V gave up 3 bases and J gave up 2 bases; unmatched junction bases: 11. In nucleotides, the CDR3 is TGTGCCAGCAGCTTGCGCCCAGGGGGCTTGGGGAACTATGGCTACACCTTC. This codes for CASSLRPGGLGNYGYTF.

This clone was detected only a few times. The gene calls are TRBV11-3 and TRBJ2-7; D might be TRBD1 (5 bases). The CDR3 is 14 residues long. The germline gives CDR1 SGHNT, CDR2 YENEEA. Trimming took 5 bases from V and 2 from J, leaving 13 bases between them. As DNA, the CDR3 is TGTGCCAGCAGCAGTGCGACAGCCCCCTACGAGCAGTACTTC. Translation: CASSSATAPYEQYF.

There are a few counts of this clone. The rearrangement uses TRBV6-8 and TRBJ1-2; 8 bases align to TRBD1. The J segment lost 0 bases and the V segment lost 10 bases, leaving 10 bases of the junction unmatched. Per germline, CDR1 MNHGY and CDR2 SAAAGT. This CDR3 contains 15 residues. This chain's CDR3 is CATRTGNEANYGYTF. DNA of the CDR3: TGTGCCACCCGGACAGGGAACGAAGCTAACTATGGCTACACCTTC.

This clone is medium-sized in the sample. V is TRBV11-3 and J is TRBJ2-3, with D tentatively TRBD2 (6 bases). V was cut by 4 bases and J by 2 bases, with 10 bases left in between. In germline, CDR1 is SGHNT, CDR2 YENEEA. The CDR3 covers 14 residues. CDR3 coding DNA: TGTGCCAGCAGCTCCGGACTAACCACAGATACGCAGTATTTT. It codes for CASSSGLTTDTQYF.

This clone has a handful of counts. V gene TRBV14 combines with J gene TRBJ1-6, with 11 nucleotides matching TRBD1. The CDR3 runs 14 residues. From germline, CDR1 is SGHDN and CDR2 FVKESK. V dropped 4 bases and J dropped 10; count of bases not matched to a gene: 3. The CDR3: CASSLGQGGSPLHF. In nucleotides, the CDR3 is TGTGCCAGCAGCCTGGGACAGGGGGGATCACCCCTCCACTTT.

The chain employs TRBV6-8 and TRBJ1-4, with 8 bases fitting TRBD1. The V segment lost 5 bases and the J segment 9 bases; nucleotides outside the gene matches: 14. Per the germline V gene, CDR1 is MNHGY and CDR2 is SAAAGT. The CDR3 is made up of 16 amino acids. CDR3 nucleotide sequence: TGTGCCAGCAGTACCCAGCCCGACAGGGGAGGAAAAAAACTGTTTTTT. It specifies CASSTQPDRGGKKLFF.

In this sample, this clone turned up a few times. The J gene is TRBJ2-3, the V gene TRBV5-1, with D perhaps matching TRBD1 or TRBD2 (5 bases each). CDR1 SGHRS and CDR2 YFSETQ come from the germline V gene. V was pared by 4 bases and J by 2 bases, with 14 bases between. This CDR3 contains 15 residues. CDR3 sequence: CASSRGDGNTDTQYF. Here the CDR3 DNA reads TGCGCCAGCAGCCGAGGGGATGGTAACACAGATACGCAGTATTTT.